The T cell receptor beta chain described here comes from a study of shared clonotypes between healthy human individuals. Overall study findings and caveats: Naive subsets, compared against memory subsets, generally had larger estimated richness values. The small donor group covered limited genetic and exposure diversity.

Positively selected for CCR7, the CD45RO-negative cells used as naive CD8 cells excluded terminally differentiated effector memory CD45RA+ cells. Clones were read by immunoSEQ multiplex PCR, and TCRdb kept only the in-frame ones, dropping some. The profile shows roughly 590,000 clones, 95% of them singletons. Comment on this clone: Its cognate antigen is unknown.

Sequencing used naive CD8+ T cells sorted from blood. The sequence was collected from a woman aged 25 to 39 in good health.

The CDR3 nucleotides read TGTGCCAGCAGCTTAGAGGCGGGAGGGTATAAAGGTGGAGCAGATACGCAGTATTTT. Protein: CASSLEAGGYKGGADTQYF. The chain carries TRBV13 and TRBJ2-3; 9 nucleotides line up with TRBD2. The ends lost 1 base at V and 4 bases at J; junction bases unmatched: 15. The CDR3 has 19 residues. Germline V lookup: CDR1 PRHDT, CDR2 FYEKMQ (reference sequence).